This is a list of T cell receptor beta chains from one sample in a study of response to subunit inactivated influenza vaccine. TCRdb re-called the RT-PCR reads through MiXCR, storing one row per CDR3 protein. The table has about 540,000 distinct CDR3 sequences, under 25% seen once. In addition, the sample was reused for a study of T cells expressing NK-cell markers.

The sequencing used CD4+ T cells sorted from PBMCs, collected 12 days after vaccination. Receptors originate from a man aged 50 or older who received an inactivated influenza vaccine. Both conserved end residues are part of each CDR3. The order of the fields is J gene, D gene, clone size, V gene, CDR3 protein, CDR3 DNA. The D gene is left open where the match is weak. Only some rows state a clone size, as once, few, many or a class for expanded clones.

>TRBJ2-7|TRBD2|few|TRBV28
CASSLPSGRSIAYEQYF
TGTGCCAGCAGTTTACCTAGCGGGAGGTCCATTGCCTACGAGCAGTACTTC
>TRBJ2-2|.|.|TRBV19
CASSLTGIETGELFF
TGTGCCAGTAGTCTAACCGGGATCGAAACCGGGGAGCTGTTTTTT
>TRBJ1-6|.|.|TRBV6-2/TRBV6-3
CASSGSRNNSPLHF
TGTGCCAGCAGTGGGAGTCGGAATAATTCACCCCTCCACTTT
>TRBJ1-6|.|few|TRBV12-3/TRBV12-4
CASSSQGKISPLHF
TGTGCCAGCAGTTCACAGGGAAAAATTTCACCCCTCCACTTT
>TRBJ2-4|TRBD2|many|TRBV20-1
CSARDLTSGSDIQYF
TGCAGTGCTAGAGATTTGACTAGCGGGAGTGACATTCAGTACTTC
>TRBJ2-1|TRBD2|.|TRBV7-2
CASSLGAGGSNEQFF
TGTGCCAGCAGCTTAGGTGCGGGAGGGAGCAATGAGCAGTTCTTC
>TRBJ1-4|.|.|TRBV7-2
CASSKTVATNEKLFF
TGTGCCAGCAGCAAGACGGTCGCAACTAATGAAAAACTGTTTTTT
>TRBJ2-4|.|.|TRBV12-3/TRBV12-4
CASSDRRPAGDIQYF
TGTGCCAGCAGTGACCGTCGGCCCGCCGGGGACATTCAGTACTTC
>TRBJ1-3|.|many|TRBV20-1
CSASRDTGNTIYF
TGCAGTGCTTCCCGGGACACTGGAAACACCATATATTTT
>TRBJ1-6|.|few|TRBV12-3/TRBV12-4
CASSIGQNSPLHF
TGTGCCAGCAGTATAGGACAGAATTCACCCCTCCACTTT
>TRBJ1-2|.|few|TRBV30
CAWSAHGSIYGYTF
TGTGCCTGGAGTGCCCACGGGTCGATTTATGGCTACACCTTC
>TRBJ2-3|TRBD2|.|TRBV4-2
CASSQDVAGVRTDTQYF
TGTGCCAGCAGCCAAGATGTAGCGGGAGTTCGCACAGATACGCAGTATTTT
>TRBJ2-7|TRBD1|few|TRBV27
CASSFVTGAAYEQYF
TGTGCCAGCAGTTTTGTCACAGGGGCGGCCTACGAGCAGTACTTC
>TRBJ2-7|TRBD1|.|TRBV20-1
CSAGGQVDTYEQYF
TGCAGTGCAGGAGGACAGGTAGATACCTACGAGCAGTACTTC
>TRBJ2-6|.|few|TRBV11-2
CASSPNPGGANVLTF
TGTGCCAGCAGCCCTAACCCAGGTGGGGCCAACGTCCTGACTTTC
>TRBJ2-5|.|few|TRBV12-3/TRBV12-4
CASSSGYGHLNQETQYF
TGTGCCAGCAGTTCCGGCTATGGCCACCTAAACCAAGAGACCCAGTACTTC
>TRBJ1-5|.|.|TRBV20-1
CSAPDGKYSNQPQHF
TGCAGTGCTCCCGATGGGAAGTATAGCAATCAGCCCCAGCATTTT
>TRBJ2-3|.|few|TRBV20-1
CSALDEYTQYF
TGCAGTGCCCTCGACGAATATACGCAGTATTTT
>TRBJ2-5|.|many|TRBV11-2
CASSFKPQETQYF
TGTGCCAGCAGCTTTAAACCACAAGAGACCCAGTACTTC
>TRBJ2-5|.|many|TRBV9
CASSVDGYGETQYF
TGTGCCAGCAGCGTAGACGGGTACGGCGAGACCCAGTACTTC
>TRBJ1-4|TRBD1|few|TRBV20-1
CSAPRRTGYTELFF
TGCAGTGCCCCGAGGCGGACAGGTTACACGGAACTGTTTTTT
>TRBJ2-7|.|.|TRBV29-1
CSVERRYEQYF
TGCAGCGTTGAAAGAAGGTACGAGCAGTACTTC
>TRBJ2-5|.|many|TRBV12-3/TRBV12-4
CASSKGGQETQYF
TGTGCCAGCAGTAAGGGAGGTCAAGAGACCCAGTACTTC
>TRBJ2-3|.|few|TRBV7-2
CASSLIDYSTDTQYF
TGTGCCAGCAGCTTAATTGACTATAGCACAGATACGCAGTATTTT
>TRBJ1-5|.|few|TRBV10-2
CASSGRGNQPQHF
TGCGCCAGCAGCGGGAGGGGCAATCAGCCCCAGCATTTT
>TRBJ2-1|TRBD2|.|TRBV9
CASSSRLAVHNEQFF
TGTGCCAGCAGCTCCAGACTAGCGGTCCACAATGAGCAGTTCTTC
>TRBJ2-2|.|few|TRBV10-2
CASTPGFNTGELFF
TGCGCCAGCACCCCAGGGTTCAACACCGGGGAGCTGTTTTTT
>TRBJ1-3|.|.|TRBV20-1
CSARDRVEQHSGNTIYF
TGCAGTGCTAGAGATCGGGTGGAACAGCACTCTGGAAACACCATATATTTT
>TRBJ1-2|.|few|TRBV5-6
CASSLDPGAWYGYTF
TGTGCCAGCAGCTTGGATCCGGGGGCATGGTATGGCTACACCTTC
>TRBJ2-5|TRBD2|.|TRBV11-2
CASSARLTSGETQYF
TGTGCCAGCAGCGCACGTTTAACTAGCGGAGAGACCCAGTACTTC
>TRBJ2-7|TRBD1|few|TRBV6-2/TRBV6-3
CASSSGTASYEQYF
TGTGCCAGCAGTTCCGGGACAGCCTCCTACGAGCAGTACTTC
>TRBJ1-1|.|.|TRBV20-1
CSVAQGNTEAFF
TGCAGTGTTGCGCAGGGGAACACTGAAGCTTTCTTT
>TRBJ2-1|.|few|TRBV5-1
CASSLTPSVVSNEQFF
TGCGCCAGCAGCTTGACCCCCTCGGTAGTTTCCAATGAGCAGTTCTTC
>TRBJ2-1|.|.|TRBV5-4
CASSSYLAAYNEQFF
TGTGCCAGCAGCTCATACCTTGCAGCCTACAATGAGCAGTTCTTC
>TRBJ2-5|TRBD2|few|TRBV6-2/TRBV6-3
CASSYPSGRVEETQYF
TGTGCCAGCAGTTACCCCAGCGGGAGAGTGGAAGAGACCCAGTACTTC
>TRBJ1-2|.|.|TRBV7-9
CASGFDGNGYGYTF
TGTGCCAGTGGCTTTGATGGGAACGGCTATGGCTACACCTTC
>TRBJ2-1|.|many|TRBV5-1
CASSSGGAVEQFF
TGCGCCAGCAGCTCGGGTGGGGCGGTTGAGCAGTTCTTC
>TRBJ1-2|TRBD1|few|TRBV6-5
CASSYGGQGNGYTF
TGTGCCAGCAGTTACGGGGGACAGGGTAATGGCTACACCTTC
>TRBJ1-5|.|.|TRBV12-2
CASRLLIRSYSNQPQHF
TGTGCAAGTCGCTTACTTATACGCAGCTATAGCAATCAGCCCCAGCATTTT
>TRBJ2-7|.|few|TRBV20-1
CSARDPRGFYEQYF
TGCAGTGCTAGGGACCCCCGAGGGTTCTACGAGCAGTACTTC
>TRBJ2-1|TRBD2|.|TRBV7-2
CASSLKSGRNEQFF
TGTGCCAGCAGCTTAAAAAGCGGGAGAAATGAGCAGTTCTTC
>TRBJ2-1|.|.|TRBV20-1
CSAQSGEQFF
TGCAGTGCTCAGTCGGGTGAGCAGTTCTTC
>TRBJ2-1|.|.|TRBV20-1
CSARDSRDSRGEQFF
TGCAGTGCTAGAGATAGTCGGGATTCGAGGGGGGAGCAGTTCTTC
>TRBJ2-1|TRBD2|.|TRBV12-5
CASGLATSGSHEQFF
TGTGCTAGTGGTTTGGCGACTAGCGGGTCGCATGAGCAGTTCTTC
>TRBJ1-2|.|many|TRBV12-3/TRBV12-4
CASSRRGGDHGYTF
TGTGCCAGCAGTCGCCGGGGGGGCGACCATGGCTACACCTTC
>TRBJ2-1|.|few|TRBV7-9
CASSHSYGSVSYNEQFF
TGTGCCAGCAGCCATTCCTACGGGAGTGTGTCCTACAATGAGCAGTTCTTC
>TRBJ1-6|.|.|TRBV12-3/TRBV12-4
CASSLAGPTTNSPLHF
TGTGCCAGCAGTTTGGCGGGGCCGACGACAAATTCACCCCTCCACTTT
>TRBJ2-1|.|.|TRBV7-6
CASSLGKVMSPTGSYNEQFF
TGTGCCAGCAGCTTAGGGAAAGTTATGTCTCCCACCGGGTCCTACAATGAGCAGTTCTTC
>TRBJ2-3|.|.|TRBV10-3
CAINQGLLSDTQYF
TGTGCCATCAATCAGGGACTTCTTTCAGATACGCAGTATTTT
>TRBJ2-7|TRBD2|.|TRBV28
CASSFGLRAGAYEQYF
TGTGCCAGCAGTTTTGGTCTACGAGCGGGAGCGTACGAGCAGTACTTC
>TRBJ2-3|TRBD2|few|TRBV10-3
CAISESLASGSTDTQYF
TGTGCCATCAGTGAGTCTTTGGCTAGCGGGAGTACAGATACGCAGTATTTT
>TRBJ1-6|.|few|TRBV10-2
CASSQRDNSPLHF
TGCGCCAGCAGCCAGAGGGATAATTCACCCCTCCACTTT
>TRBJ2-7|.|.|TRBV2
CASRVDSHPEQYF
TGTGCCAGCAGGGTAGACTCCCATCCCGAGCAGTACTTC